What follows are 24 T cell receptor beta chains derived from one specimen sequenced in a study of post-analysis software for immune sequencing data. Study results and caveats: About 5 TRBV segments occurring more often in patients than controls included TRBV5-6, TRBV5-1 and TRBV20-1.

TCR beta cDNA libraries had unique molecular identifiers. A single record per CDR3 protein comes from TCRdb applying MiXCR to the PCR reads. The top ten hold around 0.55% of the sample, which has hundreds of thousands of distinct CDR3 sequences, about 27% seen once. Antigens for these TCRs are unknown. The sequenced material came from blood. The receptors shown here come from a girl between 10 and 17 years old with multiple sclerosis.

This clonotype appeared many times. The chain combines TRBV11-2 with TRBJ2-3; D unresolved. The CDR3 consists of 13 residues. V lost 1 base to trimming and J lost 6 bases, with 8 bases between them. CDR1 and CDR2 from the germline V gene are SGHAT and FQNNGV. CDR3 DNA sequence: TGTGCCAGCAGCTTAGTTTCTCGGGATACGCAGTATTTT. It is translated as CASSLVSRDTQYF.

The chain couples TRBV6-4 to TRBJ2-1; D perhaps matches TRBD2 (5 bases). The V gene's germline CDR1 is MRHNA and CDR2 SNTAGT. The length of the CDR3 is 16 residues. V lost 2 bases, J lost 2 bases, and 13 bases lay in between. The CDR3 DNA reads as TGTGCCAGCAGTGACCGTACTAGTTACCCCTACAATGAGCAGTTCTTC. Residues: CASSDRTSYPYNEQFF.

This clonotype was counted only a few times. The chain joins TRBV7-2 to TRBJ2-1; 11 bases align to TRBD2. Germline CDR1 and CDR2: SGHTA and FQGNSA. V was clipped by 3 bases and J by 8 bases; unmatched bases: 21. This CDR3 has 20 amino acids. The CDR3 sequence is CASSFALSTSGTDFLYEQFF. CDR3 in DNA: TGTGCCAGCAGCTTCGCACTGTCGACTAGCGGGACAGACTTTTTGTATGAGCAGTTCTTC.

The table lists this clonotype with a few counts. The chain has TRBV20-1 and TRBJ2-7; D is tentatively TRBD1 or TRBD2 (5 bases each). The J call may be in error: the DNA end matches TRBJ2-5 better. The CDR3 loop spans 13 amino acids. Germline V gene data show CDR1 as DFQATT and CDR2 as SNEGSKA (reference sequence). This CDR3 reads CSAAPGQGQTQYF. CDR3 DNA: TGCAGTGCTGCTCCGGGGCAGGGACAGACCCAGTACTTC.

In its sample, this clonotype was seen once. The chain carries TRBV28 and TRBJ2-7, with D hard to call. With 6 bases removed from V and 0 bases from J, the gap between germline ends came to 12 bases. The CDR3 has 14 amino acids. Germline assignment: CDR1 MDHEN and CDR2 SYDVKM. The CDR3 region has the DNA TGTGCCAGCAGCCCGAATTGGGGCTCCTACGAGCAGTACTTC. It specifies CASSPNWGSYEQYF. The complete variable domain, with remaining parts taken from reference TRBV28 and TRBJ2-7, reads DVKVTQSSRYLVKRTGEKVFLECVQDMDHENMFWYRQDPGLGLRLIYFSYDVKMKEKGDIPEGYSVSREKKERFSLILESASTNQTSMYLCASSPNWGSYEQYFGPGTRLTVT.

This clonotype has only one observation. V and J are TRBV12-3 or TRBV12-4 and TRBJ2-1; TRBD2 aligns across 8 bases. This CDR3 is built from 16 residues. The ends lost 6 bases at V and 6 bases at J; junction bases unmatched: 13. The CDR3 loop reads CASRTTFGGGVNEQFF. CDR3 DNA: TGTGCCAGCAGGACTACTTTCGGGGGGGGAGTCAATGAGCAGTTCTTC.

The rearrangement uses TRBV20-1 and TRBJ2-5; no clear D. The V end was cut by 3 bases, the J end by 5 bases, with 22 bases between. The CDR3 covers 16 residues. Germline V gene data show CDR1 as DFQATT and CDR2 as SNEGSKA (reference sequence). The CDR3 nucleotides read TGCAGTGCTAGCTCGTTATCGGCAGGAATGTCGGAGACCCAGTACTTC. This codes for CSASSLSAGMSETQYF.

This clonotype occurred a few times. The chain is built from TRBV14 and TRBJ2-3, with a possible D match to TRBD1 (6 bases). The CDR3 loop spans 16 amino acids. V gave up 6 bases and J gave up 0 bases, with 16 bases separating them. The germline CDR1 and CDR2 sequences are SGHDN and FVKESK. CDR3 sequence (DNA): TGTGCCAGCAGTCCCGGACAGCACACTAGCACAGATACGCAGTATTTT. Encoded protein: CASSPGQHTSTDTQYF.

The chain is built from TRBV20-1 and TRBJ1-6; 7 nucleotides line up with TRBD1. Germline lookup yields CDR1 DFQATT and CDR2 SNEGSKA (reference sequence). Trimming at V came to 3 bases and at J to 8 bases, leaving 7 bases not matched to a gene. The CDR3 runs to 14 residues. The CDR3 sequence: CSASDDRDDSPLHF. The CDR3 DNA sequence: TGCAGTGCTAGTGATGACAGGGACGATTCACCCCTCCACTTT.

This clonotype has a handful of counts. The chain has TRBV7-2 and TRBJ2-7, with D unclear. Germline lookup yields CDR1 SGHTA and CDR2 FQGNSA. The CDR3 totals 14 residues. The V and J ends lost 1 base and 0 bases respectively, with 7 bases between them. The CDR3 sequence: CASSLERYSYEQYF. The CDR3 region has the DNA TGTGCCAGCAGCTTAGAAAGGTACTCCTACGAGCAGTACTTC.

The V gene is TRBV27, the J gene TRBJ1-1; weak D call: TRBD1 (5 bases). The germline gives CDR1 MNHEY, CDR2 SMNVEV (reference sequence). The CDR3 has 15 amino acids. V gave up 2 bases and J gave up 2 bases, with 12 bases separating them. CDR3 DNA sequence: TGTGCCAGCAGTTTAATAACAGGAGGAAACACTGAAGCTTTCTTT. Its translation is CASSLITGGNTEAFF.

A few counts support this clonotype. The CDR3 is CASSRVTGEETQYF. The CDR3, as DNA: TGTGCCAGCAGCCGGGTAACGGGGGAAGAGACCCAGTACTTC. The chain combines TRBV14 with TRBJ2-5; possible D gene TRBD2, 6 bases. V was cut by 4 bases and J by 3 bases, with 12 bases left in between. The CDR3 has 14 residues. Germline CDR1 and CDR2: SGHDN and FVKESK.

The chain's CDR3 is CASSLFGGSQGYHEQYF. The CDR3 coding sequence is TGTGCCAGCAGCTTATTCGGGGGGTCGCAGGGGTACCACGAGCAGTACTTC. The chain recombines TRBV11-2 with TRBJ2-7, with D possibly being TRBD2 (7 bases). Germline assignment: CDR1 SGHAT and CDR2 FQNNGV. The CDR3 contains 17 residues. With 2 bases removed from V and 5 bases from J, the gap between germline ends came to 22 bases.

This rearrangement joins TRBV6-5 to TRBJ1-1; the D is unclear. Germline CDR1 is MNHEY and CDR2 is SVGAGI. V lost 5 bases to trimming and J lost 5 bases, with 12 bases between them. CDR3 length: 13 residues. The CDR3 reads CASSAPQDTEAFF. The CDR3 DNA reads TGTGCCAGCAGTGCACCCCAGGATACTGAAGCTTTCTTT.

The chain joins TRBV28 to TRBJ2-1; 9 nucleotides match TRBD1. CDR3 size: 15 residues. With 3 bases clipped from V and 8 bases from J, the junction kept 8 bases outside the gene matches. Germline V gives CDR1 MDHEN, CDR2 SYDVKM. The CDR3, as DNA: TGTGCCAGCAGTTTTCATGGACAGGGGCTCGATGAGCAGTTCTTC. Its protein is CASSFHGQGLDEQFF.

This clonotype was found a few times. CDR3 protein: CAIMKGATGYGYTF. The DNA for the CDR3 is TGTGCCATCATGAAGGGGGCGACAGGCTATGGCTACACCTTC. The chain links TRBV10-3 to TRBJ1-2; TRBD1 matches 7 bases. CDR3 length equals 14 residues. V gave up 7 bases and J gave up 4 bases; unmatched junction bases: 9. The V gene's germline CDR1 is ENHRY and CDR2 SYGVKD.

The chain combines TRBV20-1 with TRBJ2-7; tentative D call: TRBD2 (5 bases). The CDR3 loop spans 12 amino acids. Germline assignment: CDR1 DFQATT and CDR2 SNEGSKA (reference sequence). The CDR3 region is CSGAGETYEQYF. The DNA for the CDR3 is TGCAGCGGAGCCGGGGAGACCTACGAGCAGTACTTC.

The rearrangement joins TRBV11-2 to TRBJ2-7; 7 positions match TRBD1. There are 16 residues in the CDR3. Germline assignment: CDR1 SGHAT and CDR2 FQNNGV. J was trimmed by 1 base and V by 6 bases; bases with no gene match: 12. The CDR3 spells CASSQTRGQLSYEQYF. CDR3 in DNA: TGTGCCAGCAGTCAAACTCGGGGACAGTTATCCTACGAGCAGTACTTC.

This clonotype was recorded at least ten times. V usage is TRBV28 and J usage is TRBJ2-4; no clear D gene. Germline assignment: CDR1 MDHEN and CDR2 SYDVKM. This CDR3 is built from 14 residues. Trimming pared 1 base from V and 8 bases from J, leaving 12 bases between. CDR3 sequence: CASSLSQVEDIQYF. The CDR3 DNA sequence: TGTGCCAGCAGTTTATCCCAAGTCGAGGACATTCAGTACTTC.

This clonotype appeared once. This chain connects TRBV28 to TRBJ1-5; D unclear. From germline, CDR1 is MDHEN and CDR2 SYDVKM. V was cut by 6 bases and J by 4 bases, with 16 bases left in between. The CDR3 totals 15 residues. The chain's CDR3 is CASSLGRIGNQPQHF. The CDR3 DNA reads as TGTGCCAGCAGCCTAGGACGCATCGGTAATCAGCCCCAGCATTTT.

The chain has TRBV12-3 or TRBV12-4 and TRBJ2-3, with 13 bases aligning to TRBD2. Germline trimming cut 5 bases from V and 3 bases from J; bases unmatched to any gene: 8. This CDR3 has 17 residues. The CDR3 sequence is CASSPRLAGGLTDTQYF. CDR3 sequence (DNA): TGTGCCAGCAGTCCCAGACTAGCGGGAGGATTGACAGATACGCAGTATTTT.

This chain connects TRBV5-1 to TRBJ2-1; D uncertain. V was clipped by 1 base and J by 10 bases, with 12 bases between them. The germline gives CDR1 SGHRS, CDR2 YFSETQ. This CDR3 spans 13 amino acids. The CDR3 DNA reads as TGCGCCAGCAGCTTGACCCGCGGCGTCGAGCAGTTCTTC. It translates to CASSLTRGVEQFF.

J is TRBJ2-5 and V is TRBV5-1; D unresolved. Germline lookup yields CDR1 SGHRS and CDR2 YFSETQ. V was shortened by 0 bases and J by 7 bases, with 16 bases between the two germline ends. CDR3 length equals 15 residues. CDR3 DNA sequence: TGCGCCAGCAGCTTGGTGGGGTCCCAGCTAGGGACCCAGTACTTC. Protein: CASSLVGSQLGTQYF.

The chain recombines TRBV20-1 with TRBJ2-1; D remains ambiguous. CDR3 length equals 14 residues. V gave up 0 bases and J gave up 5 bases, with 11 bases separating them. Germline CDR1 is DFQATT and CDR2 is SNEGSKA (reference sequence). The CDR3 sequence is CSARDLSEHNEQFF. CDR3 in DNA: TGCAGTGCTAGAGATTTGTCCGAACACAATGAGCAGTTCTTC.